This T cell receptor (beta chain) was captured in a study of cytomegalovirus exposure and HLA in healthy donors. Study-level points and caveats: In a later analysis, HLA-associated beta chains showed higher expansion and lower generation probabilities than comparable chains. Later analysis identified several of the most significant clusters that appeared linked to common viral pathogens. Some public TCRs appeared in many individuals, while most sequences were rare.

This CDR3 is 14 amino acids long. CDR1 and CDR2 from the germline V gene are MNHEY and SMNVEV (reference sequence). The ends lost 2 bases at V and 6 bases at J; junction bases unmatched: 7. A remark on this clone: Its antigen is unknown.

Donors sampled were nominally healthy, though unrecorded immune exposures were likely. Use of 60 Vbeta and 13 Jbeta primers characterized the PCR. Assay: immunoSEQ multiplex PCR; the TCRdb copy retains only in-frame clones and omits some. The data hold about 190,000 clones, with around 87% observed a single time. This chain links TRBV27 with TRBJ2-7; the match to TRBD1 covers 7 bases. The sequence derives from a woman in her late teens or twenties in good health and CMV-seronegative. The specimen was PBMCs. Here the CDR3 DNA reads TGTGCCAGCAGTTTACACAGGGGAAAGGGCGAGCAGTACTTC. This translates into CASSLHRGKGEQYF.